The 23 T cell receptor beta chains given below trace back to one sample, sequenced in a study of CD4+ T cells in melanoma (dated by TCRdb to between 2021 and 2022). The library was produced with the immunoSEQ multiplex PCR assay. The source is immuneACCESS, and TCRdb retained only in-frame sequences with V and J called. Part of the clones is not carried over; for the studies checked, unresolved V genes explain less than half of this, and the remainder is unexplained. In all, the sample holds 6,700 or so clones, and about 71% of those were seen once. Approximately 24% of the sample is taken by the ten largest. Source material: cells from a culture (not recorded whether cultured in vitro). The receptors come from a human donor with melanoma.

V gene TRBV7-2 combines with J gene TRBJ2-7; D is unresolved. Looked up from germline, CDR1 is SGHTA and CDR2 is FQGNSA. V lost 5 bases, J lost 0 bases, and 11 bases lay in between. The CDR3 runs 14 residues. The CDR3 region has the DNA TGTGCCAGCAGCGCGGCCCCGGGCTCCTACGAGCAGTACTTC. This translates into CASSAAPGSYEQYF.

The CDR3 coding sequence is TGCGCCAGCAGCCAGGGGGCAGCGGACACAGATACGCAGTATTTT. Amino acids: CASSQGAADTDTQYF. The chain joins TRBV4-3 to TRBJ2-3; D perhaps matches TRBD1 (6 bases). V was clipped by 3 bases and J by 2 bases, with 12 bases between them. The CDR3 spans 15 residues. Per germline, CDR1 LGHNA and CDR2 YSLEER.

V gene TRBV14 combines with J gene TRBJ1-3; D is undetermined. V lost 4 bases, J lost 1 base, and 2 bases lay in between. The CDR3 runs to 12 residues. Per germline, CDR1 SGHDN and CDR2 FVKESK. The CDR3 loop is CASSPSGNTIYF. CDR3 in DNA: TGTGCCAGCAGCCCTTCTGGAAACACCATATATTTT.

This clone was counted between two and nine times. This sequence joins TRBV9 and TRBJ1-1; 7 bases are shared with TRBD1. The V gene's germline CDR1 is SGDLS and CDR2 YYNGEE. The V segment lost 0 bases and the J segment 4 bases; nucleotides outside the gene matches: 6. The CDR3 runs to 15 residues. CDR3 amino acids: CASSVGYRGSTEAFF. Written as DNA, the CDR3 is TGTGCCAGCAGCGTAGGGTACAGGGGCAGCACTGAAGCTTTCTTT.

This clone was seen a few times. The junction departs from the called germline gene at one end, perhaps through a read error. The chain is built from TRBV25-1 and TRBJ1-2; D gene ambiguous. This CDR3 contains 11 residues. Looked up from germline, CDR1 is MGHDK and CDR2 is SYGVNS. The CDR3 region has the DNA TGTGCCAGCGGACCGGACTACGGCTACACCTTC. Amino acid sequence: CASGPDYGYTF.

The V and J genes are TRBV6-5 and TRBJ2-5; D is possibly TRBD1 or TRBD2 (6 bases each). Germline loops: CDR1 MNHEY, CDR2 SVGAGI. V lost 0 bases and J lost 2, with 10 bases in between. The CDR3 has 15 amino acids. The CDR3 protein is CASSYSRRGQETQYF. The CDR3 coding sequence is TGTGCCAGCAGTTACTCAAGGAGGGGGCAAGAGACCCAGTACTTC.

This chain joins TRBV3-1 (or the pseudogene TRBV3-2) and TRBJ2-4; TRBD2 might be the D (5 bases). CDR3 length: 14 residues. Deletions cut 4 bases from V and 9 bases from J, with 16 bases between. Germline V lookup: CDR1 LGHDT, CDR2 YNNKEL (reference sequence). The CDR3 is CASSPPPGLGIQYF. CDR3 sequence (DNA): TGTGCCAGCAGCCCTCCTCCGGGATTGGGCATTCAGTACTTC.

The V gene is TRBV19, the J gene TRBJ1-1, with unresolved D. From germline, CDR1 is LNHDA and CDR2 SQIVND (reference sequence). The germline V and J ends were trimmed by 5 bases and 9 bases, with 13 bases remaining between them. The CDR3 loop spans 12 amino acids. The CDR3 reads CASSSFPGQAFF. Here the CDR3 DNA reads TGTGCCAGTAGTTCATTCCCGGGTCAAGCTTTCTTT.

V usage is TRBV5-6 and J usage is TRBJ2-2, with a tentative D call TRBD2 (5 bases). The V and J ends lost 3 bases and 7 bases respectively, with 7 bases between them. The length of the CDR3 is 12 residues. Germline-derived CDR1 and CDR2 are SGHDT and YYEEEE. The CDR3 bases are TGTGCCAGCAGCTGGAGGATCGGGGAGCTGTTTTTT. This sequence encodes CASSWRIGELFF.

In this sample, this clone turned up a few times. V is TRBV12-3 or TRBV12-4 and J is TRBJ1-5; no clear D gene. The CDR3 is made up of 12 amino acids. The V and J ends lost 6 bases and 5 bases respectively, with 8 bases between them. The CDR3 here is CASSSTYQPQHF. Here the CDR3 DNA reads TGTGCCAGCAGCAGTACTTATCAGCCCCAGCATTTT.

The rearrangement uses TRBV19 and TRBJ2-7; 11 bases fit TRBD1. Germline trimming cut 6 bases from V and 3 bases from J; bases unmatched to any gene: 4. CDR1 and CDR2 (germline): LNHDA, SQIVND (reference sequence). This CDR3 comprises 14 residues. The CDR3 DNA sequence: TGTGCCAGTAGCCGGACAGGGGGCTTCTACGAGCAGTACTTC. Protein: CASSRTGGFYEQYF.

In its sample, this clone was seen a few times. Written as DNA, the CDR3 is TGTGCCAGTAGTATTCGGGGGGCGAGGGCCGGGGAGCTGTTTTTT. Translating it yields CASSIRGARAGELFF. The chain has TRBV19 and TRBJ2-2; D may be TRBD2 (7 bases). The V end lost 3 bases, the J end lost 6 bases, and 14 bases lay between the germline ends. This CDR3 is 15 amino acids long. Germline V lookup: CDR1 LNHDA, CDR2 SQIVND (reference sequence). Full variable domain (outside the CDR3, taken from reference TRBV19 and TRBJ2-2): DGGITQSPKYLFRKEGQNVTLSCEQNLNHDAMYWYRQDPGQGLRLIYYSQIVNDFQKGDIAEGYSVSREKKESFPLTVTSAQKNPTAFYLCASSIRGARAGELFFGEGSRLTVL.

The CDR3 DNA is TGTGCCACCTCCGGGACAGGGGGTAGAGATACGCAGTATTTT. Translating it yields CATSGTGGRDTQYF. The V gene is TRBV7-9, the J gene TRBJ2-3, with 11 positions matching TRBD1. There are 14 residues in the CDR3. V was clipped by 10 bases and J by 5 bases; unmatched bases: 8. Germline V gene sequence: CDR1 SEHNR, CDR2 FQNEAQ (reference sequence).

This clone has more than one count but fewer than ten. The V call is TRBV27, the J call TRBJ1-1; 8 nucleotides align to TRBD1. This CDR3 has 15 amino acids. The germline CDR1 and CDR2 sequences are MNHEY and SMNVEV (reference sequence). Trimming took 6 bases from V and 0 from J; bases not matched to a gene: 6. The CDR3 DNA is TGTGCCAGCAGCATCATACAGGGGGTGAACACTGAAGCTTTCTTT. Protein sequence: CASSIIQGVNTEAFF.

This chain connects TRBV5-5 to TRBJ2-7, with 8 positions matching TRBD1. With 6 bases clipped from V and 0 bases from J, the junction kept 8 bases outside the gene matches. The CDR3 length is 15 residues. Per germline, CDR1 SGHKS and CDR2 YYEKEE (reference sequence). CDR3 in DNA: TGTGCCAGCAATTCGGGACAGGCTATCTCCTACGAGCAGTACTTC. This encodes CASNSGQAISYEQYF.

V is TRBV6-2 or TRBV6-3 and J is TRBJ1-1; 8 bases align to TRBD1. Germline values: CDR1 MNHEY, CDR2 SVGEGT. This CDR3 is built from 16 residues. V was pared by 2 bases and J by 5 bases, with 10 bases of the junction left unmatched. The CDR3 region has the DNA TGTGCCAGCAGTTACGAAACCGGGACAGGAAATACTGAAGCTTTCTTT. It translates to CASSYETGTGNTEAFF.

The chain links TRBV7-9 to TRBJ1-3, with TRBD1 as a possible D gene (6 bases). The V gene lost 5 bases and the J gene lost 4 bases, with 18 bases spanning the gap. This CDR3 spans 16 amino acids. Germline-derived CDR1 and CDR2 are SEHNR and FQNEAQ (reference sequence). The DNA of the CDR3 is TGTGCCAGCAGCGATCGGGACACCACACCAGGAAACACCATATATTTT. Translating it yields CASSDRDTTPGNTIYF.

The chain uses TRBV5-8 and TRBJ2-2; the D gene is possibly TRBD2 (5 bases). Per germline, CDR1 SGHTS and CDR2 YDEGEE. The CDR3 consists of 13 residues. Trimming removed 5 bases at V and 6 bases at J, with 11 bases between. This chain's CDR3 is CASSDYSAGELFF. DNA of the CDR3: TGTGCCAGCAGTGACTATAGTGCCGGGGAGCTGTTTTTT.

CDR3: CASTKSGGNYGYTF. The DNA for the CDR3 is TGTGCCAGCACCAAAAGCGGGGGGAACTATGGCTACACCTTC. The chain carries TRBV27 and TRBJ1-2; a possible D gene is TRBD1 (5 bases). CDR1 is MNHEY, CDR2 SMNVEV, per germline (reference sequence). Trimming cost V 7 bases and J 2 bases, with 14 bases left between them. This CDR3 is built from 14 residues.

By proportion, this clone is medium-sized. The rearrangement uses TRBV7-2 and TRBJ2-7, with D perhaps TRBD1 (5 bases). V was shortened by 2 bases and J by 3 bases, with 11 bases between the two germline ends. The CDR3 contains 14 residues. Germline V lookup: CDR1 SGHTA, CDR2 FQGNSA. CDR3 bases: TGTGCCAGCAGCTTAAACGCAGGACACTACGAGCAGTACTTC. Translated: CASSLNAGHYEQYF.

In its sample, this clone is large. This chain connects TRBV6-1 to TRBJ1-5; maybe TRBD1 (5 bases). V lost 3 bases and J 3 bases, leaving 9 bases between the germline ends. In germline, CDR1 is MNHNS, CDR2 SASEGT. The CDR3 is 14 residues long. CDR3: CASSDRRDNQPQHF. In DNA, the CDR3 is TGTGCCAGCAGTGATCGCAGGGACAATCAGCCCCAGCATTTT.

This clone has only a few counts. This sequence joins TRBV6-5 and TRBJ2-1; 11 bases are a match to TRBD2. The length of the CDR3 is 15 residues. Germline-derived CDR1 and CDR2 are MNHEY and SVGAGI. V was clipped by 7 bases and J by 8 bases; unmatched bases: 10. This chain's CDR3 is CASNQLAGDVDEQFF. The DNA of the CDR3 is TGTGCCAGCAACCAACTAGCGGGGGATGTGGATGAGCAGTTCTTC.

This clone was observed a handful of times. J is TRBJ2-2 and V is TRBV12-3 or TRBV12-4; D remains unclear. CDR3 length: 11 residues. The V and J ends lost 11 bases and 0 bases respectively, with 4 bases between them. The CDR3 protein is CAVANTGELFF. CDR3 bases: TGTGCCGTCGCGAACACCGGGGAGCTGTTTTTT.